A single sample gave rise to the 18 T cell receptor beta chains below, sequenced in a study of shared clonotypes between healthy human individuals. Assay used: immunoSEQ multiplex PCR; TCRdb lists only in-frame clones, some missing. Among around 2.1 million clones listed, more than 90% were seen once. Sequencing was performed on naive CD4+ T cells sorted from blood. Regarding subset: CD45RA+ positively selected. Every receptor here comes from a young man in good health.

Comments on this clone: The same CDR3 is also encoded by other DNA sequences in this sample. The V and J genes are TRBV18 and TRBJ1-2; D remains ambiguous. Germline CDR1 reads KGHSH; CDR2 reads LQKENI. Deletions cut 2 bases from V and 0 bases from J, with 7 bases between. The CDR3 covers 14 residues. CDR3 coding DNA: TGTGCCAGCTCACCAACGGGGTCTAACTATGGCTACACCTTC. Translating gives CASSPTGSNYGYTF.

Here the CDR3 reads CASRPTTTGELFF. The DNA of the CDR3 is TGCGCCAGCAGACCTACTACCACCGGGGAGCTGTTTTTT. This chain connects TRBV5-1 to TRBJ2-2; D uncertain. Germline-derived CDR1 and CDR2 are SGHRS and YFSETQ. V was trimmed by 5 bases and J by 4 bases, leaving 9 bases between them. CDR3 size: 13 residues.

The count of this clone is one. The gene calls are TRBV29-1 and TRBJ2-2; 7 positions match TRBD1. Looked up from germline, CDR1 is SQVTM and CDR2 is ANQGSEA. The V gene end was trimmed by 6 bases and the J gene end by 1 base; junction bases not matched to a gene: 8. CDR3 length: 15 amino acids. The CDR3 nucleotides are TGCAGCGTCCGCAACAACAGGGGGAACACCGGGGAGCTGTTTTTT. It specifies CSVRNNRGNTGELFF.

This clone was detected only a few times. The V and J genes are TRBV25-1 and TRBJ1-6, with D possibly matching TRBD1 (5 bases). Germline V lookup: CDR1 MGHDK, CDR2 SYGVNS. Trimming removed 5 bases at V and 10 bases at J, with 12 bases between. This CDR3 is 13 amino acids long. CDR3 sequence: CASSPGLTSPLHF. CDR3 in DNA: TGTGCCAGCAGTCCAGGGCTGACGTCACCCCTCCACTTT. The full variable domain, rest sourced from reference TRBV25-1 and TRBJ1-6, is EADIYQTPRYLVIGTGKKITLECSQTMGHDKMYWYQQDPGMELHLIHYSYGVNSTEKGDLSSESTVSRIRTEHFPLTLESARPSHTSQYLCASSPGLTSPLHFGNGTRLTVT.

The rearrangement joins TRBV10-3 to TRBJ2-7, with D perhaps given as TRBD1 or TRBD2 (5 bases each). Trimming removed 6 bases from V and 5 bases from J, with 14 bases in between. Germline loops: CDR1 ENHRY, CDR2 SYGVKD. CDR3 size: 13 residues. This CDR3 reads CAIRNSGAHEQYF. DNA of the CDR3: TGTGCCATCAGGAACTCCGGGGCCCACGAGCAGTACTTC.

The rearrangement links TRBV7-2 to TRBJ1-1; D remains unclear. Trimming pared 3 bases from V and 6 bases from J, leaving 5 bases between. The CDR3 runs 11 residues. The germline gives CDR1 SGHTA, CDR2 FQGNSA. Here the CDR3 reads CASSFEAEAFF. CDR3 sequence (DNA): TGTGCCAGCAGCTTCGAGGCTGAAGCTTTCTTT.

This clone occurred once. The same CDR3 can be traced to other DNA sequences in this sample. This chain connects TRBV30 to TRBJ1-4; 8 bases match TRBD1. V dropped 0 bases and J dropped 8; count of bases not matched to a gene: 5. This CDR3 spans 14 amino acids. Germline V CDR1 and CDR2: GTSNPN, SVGIG (reference sequence). This CDR3 reads CAWSVAGGREKLFF. CDR3 bases: TGTGCCTGGAGTGTGGCAGGGGGCAGAGAAAAACTGTTTTTT.

This clone was counted a few times. The same CDR3 can be traced to other DNA sequences in this sample. V gene TRBV28 combines with J gene TRBJ1-2; unclear D gene. Germline V gene data show CDR1 as MDHEN and CDR2 as SYDVKM. The CDR3 consists of 12 residues. The V gene lost 3 bases and the J gene lost 0 bases, with 2 bases spanning the gap. CDR3: CASSLANYGYTF. The CDR3 DNA is TGTGCCAGCAGTTTGGCTAACTATGGCTACACCTTC.

This clone is a singleton in its sample. The V and J genes are TRBV10-3 and TRBJ1-1, with 7 bases fitting TRBD1. This CDR3 has 14 residues. V lost 6 bases and J lost 2; bases outside the gene matches: 6. Looked up from germline, CDR1 is ENHRY and CDR2 is SYGVKD. This CDR3 reads CAIRPGQLNTEAFF. In DNA form, the CDR3 reads TGTGCCATCAGGCCGGGACAGTTAAACACTGAAGCTTTCTTT.

The chain links TRBV18 to TRBJ2-7; perhaps TRBD1 as D (5 bases). V lost 6 bases and J 2 bases, leaving 8 bases between the germline ends. Germline CDR1 and CDR2: KGHSH and LQKENI. This CDR3 contains 12 residues. The CDR3, as DNA: TGTGCCAGCTCCCAGACAGCCTACGAGCAGTACTTC. The encoded protein is CASSQTAYEQYF.

In the case of this clone: The same CDR3 is also encoded by other DNA sequences in this sample. The chain has TRBV18 and TRBJ2-5; a possible D gene is TRBD2 (5 bases). The ends were cut back, 6 bases at V and 1 base at J, with 9 bases in the middle. CDR1 and CDR2 from the germline V gene are KGHSH and LQKENI. The length of the CDR3 is 13 residues. CDR3 in amino acids: CASSRGTQETQYF. As DNA, the CDR3 is TGTGCCAGCTCCCGGGGAACCCAAGAGACCCAGTACTTC.

J is TRBJ2-1 and V is TRBV30; D uncertain. The CDR3 is 13 residues long. The V end was cut by 1 base, the J end by 4 bases, with 8 bases between. Germline lookup yields CDR1 GTSNPN and CDR2 SVGIG (reference sequence). CDR3 nucleotides: TGTGCCTGGAGTGCGCTACCTTACAATGAGCAGTTCTTC. Residues: CAWSALPYNEQFF. Supplemented by reference TRBV30 and TRBJ2-1, the full variable domain reads SQTIHQWPATLVQPVGSPLSLECTVEGTSNPNLYWYRQAAGRGLQLLFYSVGIGQISSEVPQNLSASRPQDRQFILSSKKLLLSDSGFYLCAWSALPYNEQFFGPGTRLTVL.

CDR3 amino acids: CASRGGAITDTQYF. CDR3 bases: TGTGCCAGTAGGGGCGGGGCGATCACAGATACGCAGTATTTT. The chain combines TRBV19 with TRBJ2-3; a possible D gene is TRBD2 (6 bases). The CDR3 has 14 residues. The ends were cut back, 6 bases at V and 2 bases at J, with 12 bases in the middle. Germline lookup yields CDR1 LNHDA and CDR2 SQIVND (reference sequence).

The rearrangement uses TRBV5-1 and TRBJ2-2; 9 bases fit TRBD2. The J segment lost 0 bases and the V segment lost 7 bases, leaving 1 base of the junction unmatched. The CDR3 has 14 amino acids. CDR1 and CDR2 (germline): SGHRS, YFSETQ. The CDR3 DNA reads TGCGCCAGCTTAGCGGGAGCGAACACCGGGGAGCTGTTTTTT. Protein product: CASLAGANTGELFF.

The V gene is TRBV10-2, the J gene TRBJ2-2, with a tentative D call TRBD1 (6 bases). CDR3 length: 16 residues. The ends were cut back, 7 bases at V and 1 base at J, with 16 bases in the middle. Germline V lookup: CDR1 WSHSY, CDR2 SAAADI. The CDR3 DNA sequence: TGCGCCAGCACTCGGCCAGGGGCTTTGAACACCGGGGAGCTGTTTTTT. This translates into CASTRPGALNTGELFF.

Points on this clone: A junction end diverges from the germline sequence, so it may reflect a read error. The chain employs TRBV11-2 and TRBJ1-6; TRBD1 matches 8 bases. The CDR3 has 17 amino acids. Germline CDR1 reads SGHAT; CDR2 reads FQNNGV. CDR3 loop: CASSPLGRTGNNSPLHF. The CDR3 DNA reads TGTGCCAGCAGCCCCCTAGGGAGGACAGGGAATAACTCACCCCTCCACTTT.

Of note for this clone: This same CDR3 is encoded by further DNA sequences in the sample. The chain links TRBV5-1 to TRBJ2-5; D gene ambiguous. Trimming took 1 base from V and 2 from J, leaving 9 bases between them. Per germline, CDR1 SGHRS and CDR2 YFSETQ. This CDR3 has 14 residues. The CDR3 protein is CASSLMGSQETQYF. In nucleotides, the CDR3 is TGCGCCAGCAGCTTGATGGGCAGTCAAGAGACCCAGTACTTC.

The rearrangement links TRBV27 to TRBJ2-7, with D unresolved. The CDR3 loop spans 14 amino acids. Per germline, CDR1 MNHEY and CDR2 SMNVEV (reference sequence). Between the trimmed V and J ends, which lost 1 base and 0 bases, there was a span of 7 bases. DNA for the CDR3: TGTGCCAGCAGTTTATGGCTCTTCTCCTACGAGCAGTACTTC. Protein product: CASSLWLFSYEQYF.